This TCR beta chain appears in the sequencing data of a study of T cells expressing NK-cell markers. On the study more broadly: Eight donors were sequenced, seven testing HCMV-seropositive and one testing seronegative. Study-wide findings and caveats: The share of CD8+ T cells held by dominant NKG2C+ clonotypes was roughly 1.0-7.5% in several donors. Several of the donors also had these clonotypes leading their CD3+CD56-NKG2C+ fraction.

As to this clonotype: The antigen remains unidentified.

One entry per CDR3 protein, without DNA, is what TCRdb gives after re-calling the 5' RACE reads. This sample's table has around 100,000 distinct CDR3 sequences. Sequencing was carried out using blood T cells: a sorted CD56 or NKG2C T cell subset, CD4+ or CD8+ T cells, or bulk PBMC T cells (not recorded which). The TCR was taken from a woman aged 18-70 years in good health.

CDR3 in amino acids: CSASSGLADYNEQFF. This sequence joins TRBV20-1 and TRBJ2-1; TCRdb proposes TRBD2, but this gene call is untestable without DNA. The CDR3 runs 15 residues. Germline V gene sequence: CDR1 DFQATT, CDR2 SNEGSKA (reference sequence).